A single sample is the source of the 6 T cell receptor beta chains below, sequenced in a study of cytomegalovirus exposure and HLA in healthy donors. Vbeta (60) and Jbeta (13) primers were used in the PCR. Only in-frame clones appear in the TCRdb table, and some are missing; sequencing was by immunoSEQ multiplex PCR. Its table lists 65,000 to 95,000 clones. Sequencing input: PBMCs. The receptors were sampled from a man aged 25-45 years in good health and CMV-seronegative.

The V gene is TRBV9, the J gene TRBJ2-5; D is possibly TRBD2 (6 bases). Trimming removed 0 bases at V and 5 bases at J, with 17 bases between. Per germline, CDR1 SGDLS and CDR2 YYNGEE. This CDR3 spans 16 amino acids. The CDR3 sequence: CASSVATRQGGETQYF. CDR3 nucleotide sequence: TGTGCCAGCAGCGTAGCTACGAGGCAGGGAGGTGAGACCCAGTACTTC.

This sequence joins TRBV6-1 and TRBJ2-7, with TRBD2 matching 12 bases. Germline CDR1 reads MNHNS; CDR2 reads SASEGT. The CDR3 totals 15 residues. Trimming cost V 1 base and J 3 bases; bases outside gene matches: 1. The DNA of the CDR3 is TGTGCCAGCAGTGAAGGGACTAGCGGGATCTACGAGCAGTACTTC. Its translation is CASSEGTSGIYEQYF.

The V and J genes are TRBV6-1 and TRBJ1-2; 9 bases line up with TRBD1. This CDR3 is built from 13 residues. J lost 8 bases, V lost 4 bases, and 5 bases had no gene match. Germline-derived CDR1 and CDR2 are MNHNS and SASEGT. The CDR3: CASSGQGVYGYTF. The CDR3 region has the DNA TGTGCCAGCAGTGGACAGGGGGTCTACGGCTACACCTTC.

This chain uses TRBV29-1 with TRBJ1-2, with D possibly being TRBD1 (6 bases). Trimming cost V 3 bases and J 8 bases, with 16 bases left between them. Germline V lookup: CDR1 SQVTM, CDR2 ANQGSEA. The CDR3 contains 13 residues. CDR3 residues: CSVDARGASGYTF. CDR3 nucleotide sequence: TGCAGCGTTGACGCTCGGGGGGCGAGCGGCTACACCTTC.

The chain joins TRBV6-1 to TRBJ2-2; 9 positions match TRBD1. CDR1 is MNHNS and CDR2 is SASEGT in the germline V gene. This CDR3 has 13 amino acids. The junction had 6 bases not matched to a gene; V was cut back by 11 bases and J by 5 bases. CDR3 in amino acids: CALQGARTGELFF. The CDR3 coding sequence is TGTGCCCTACAGGGGGCACGTACCGGGGAGCTGTTTTTT.

V is TRBV6-6 and J is TRBJ2-3; the match to TRBD2 covers 11 bases. The V segment lost 5 bases and the J segment 3 bases; nucleotides outside the gene matches: 4. The CDR3 is 15 residues long. Germline V gene sequence: CDR1 MNHNY, CDR2 SVGAGI (reference sequence). CDR3 amino acids: CASSATSGSTDTQYF. CDR3 DNA sequence: TGTGCCAGCAGTGCTACTAGCGGGAGTACAGATACGCAGTATTTT.